The 8 T cell receptor beta chains reported below all come from one sample, sequenced in a study of T cells in women clearing cervical HPV infection. Produced via immunoSEQ multiplex PCR; TCRdb's table is partial and in-frame only. This repertoire includes tens of thousands of clones. What was sequenced was blood buffy coat. The origin of the receptors is a woman aged 18-69 years with a cervical HPV16 infection that either progressed to CIN3+ or cleared (not recorded which).

On this clone itself: The read ends 3 residues early relative to the CDR3; the germline J gene fills the gap. The V and J genes are TRBV7-9 and TRBJ2-3; tentatively, D is TRBD1 (5 bases). This CDR3 has 14 amino acids. Germline loops: CDR1 SEHNR, CDR2 FQNEAQ (reference sequence). CDR3 region: CASSLAAGRQPQYF. The CDR3 bases that were read are TGTGCCAGCAGCTTAGCGGCAGGGCGGCAGCCG.

Details on this clone: With the read ending 3 residues before the CDR3 end, the germline J gene is used to fill in that end. The chain joins TRBV5-6 to TRBJ2-1, with 9 bases lining up with TRBD1. Germline V gene lookup returns CDR1 SGHDT and CDR2 YYEEEE. This CDR3 comprises 15 residues. J lost 3 bases, V lost 3 bases, and 4 bases had no gene match. The CDR3 loop reads CASSSLTGGYNEQFF. CDR3 DNA (partial): TGTGCCAGCAGCTCGCTGACAGGGGGCTACAATGAG.

With regard to this clone: The read ends 3 residues early relative to the CDR3; the germline J gene fills the gap. This sequence joins TRBV18 and TRBJ1-2; D remains ambiguous. The germline V gene has CDR1 KGHSH and CDR2 LQKENI. The CDR3 sequence is 12 residues long. The CDR3 here is CASSPSSYDYTF. Partial CDR3 DNA: TGTGCCAGCTCACCAAGTTCCTACGAC.

CDR3 residues: CASSAPAGQETQYF. The CDR3 bases that were read are TGTGCCAGCAGCGCCCCAGCGGGCCAAGAGACC. V and J are TRBV9 and TRBJ2-5; D is possibly TRBD2 (6 bases). The read terminates 3 residues ahead of where the CDR3 ends, so the germline J gene completes it. The V end lost 3 bases, the J end lost 1 base, and 10 bases lay between the germline ends. Germline lookup yields CDR1 SGDLS and CDR2 YYNGEE. This CDR3 spans 14 amino acids.

For this clone: The read finishes 3 residues shy of the CDR3 end, and the germline J gene is used to complete it. The V gene is TRBV6-2 or TRBV6-3, the J gene TRBJ2-4; TRBD2 matches 9 bases. CDR1 and CDR2 from the germline V gene are MNHEY and SVGEGT. This CDR3 has 11 amino acids. The CDR3 region is CASTVAGDQYF. CDR3 DNA (partial): TGTGCCAGCACCGTAGCGGGAGAT.

Notes on this clone: From the germline J gene comes the end of the CDR3, since the read stops 3 residues before it. The chain has TRBV30 and TRBJ2-3, with 9 positions matching TRBD2. There are 15 residues in the CDR3. Germline values: CDR1 GTSNPN, CDR2 SVGIG (reference sequence). V lost 3 bases to trimming and J lost 6 bases; unmatched junction nucleotides: 10. This chain's CDR3 is CAWSWGSGGGDTQYF. The sequenced part of the CDR3 DNA is TGTGCCTGGAGCTGGGGTAGCGGGGGAGGCGATACG.

CDR3 sequence reads: CATMPGLPNTEAFF. Incomplete CDR3 DNA: TGTGCCACCATGCCGGGACTTCCGAACACTGAA. This chain links TRBV19 with TRBJ1-1, with D possibly TRBD1 on 5 matching bases. The read stops 3 residues short of the end of the CDR3; the missing end is completed from the germline J gene. Germline loops: CDR1 LNHDA, CDR2 SQIVND (reference sequence). The CDR3 spans 14 residues. V was cut by 10 bases and J by 1 base, with 16 bases left in between.

As regards this clone: The read terminates 3 residues ahead of where the CDR3 ends, so the germline J gene completes it. V usage is TRBV20-1 and J usage is TRBJ1-6; tentatively, D is TRBD1 (6 bases). V shed 4 bases and J shed 6 bases, with 10 bases lying between them. This CDR3 region has 13 residues. In germline, CDR1 is DFQATT, CDR2 SNEGSKA (reference sequence). CDR3 bases read: TGCAGTGCTAAGGACAGTGGTAATTCACCC. Translating gives CSAKDSGNSP. In full, the CDR3 reads CSAKDSGNSPLHF.